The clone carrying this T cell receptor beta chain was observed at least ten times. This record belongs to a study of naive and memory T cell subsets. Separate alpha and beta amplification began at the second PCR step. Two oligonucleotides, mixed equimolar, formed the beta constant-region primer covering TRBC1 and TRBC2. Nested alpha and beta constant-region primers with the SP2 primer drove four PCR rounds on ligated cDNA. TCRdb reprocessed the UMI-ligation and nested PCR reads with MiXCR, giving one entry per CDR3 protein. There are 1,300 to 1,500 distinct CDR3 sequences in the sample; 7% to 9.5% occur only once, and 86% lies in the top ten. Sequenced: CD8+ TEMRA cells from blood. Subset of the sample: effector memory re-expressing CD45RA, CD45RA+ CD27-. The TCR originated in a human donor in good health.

DNA of the CDR3: TGTGCCAGCAGCTTAGTAGCGGGATCTTCCTACAATGAGCAGTTCTTC. Its protein product is CASSLVAGSSYNEQFF. V and J are TRBV7-9 and TRBJ2-1; 8 bases match TRBD2. The V segment lost 1 base and the J segment 1 base; nucleotides outside the gene matches: 3. The CDR3 totals 16 residues. Germline V gene lookup returns CDR1 SEHNR and CDR2 FQNEAQ (reference sequence).